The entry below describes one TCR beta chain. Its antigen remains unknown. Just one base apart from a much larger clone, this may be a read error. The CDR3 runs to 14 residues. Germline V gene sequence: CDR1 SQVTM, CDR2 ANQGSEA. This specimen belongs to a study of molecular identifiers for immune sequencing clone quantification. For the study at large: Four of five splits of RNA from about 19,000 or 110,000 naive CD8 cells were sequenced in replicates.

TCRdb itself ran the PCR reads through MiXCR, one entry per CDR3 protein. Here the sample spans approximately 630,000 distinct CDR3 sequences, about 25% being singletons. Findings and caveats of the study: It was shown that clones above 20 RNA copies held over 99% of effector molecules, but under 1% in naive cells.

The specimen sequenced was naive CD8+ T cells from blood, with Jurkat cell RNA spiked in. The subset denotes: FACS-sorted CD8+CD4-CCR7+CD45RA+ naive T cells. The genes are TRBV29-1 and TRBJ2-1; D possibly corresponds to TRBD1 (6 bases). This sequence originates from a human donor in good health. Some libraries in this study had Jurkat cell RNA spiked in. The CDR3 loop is CSVEGRGSYNERFF. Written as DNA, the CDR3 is TGCAGCGTTGAGGGCAGGGGATCCTACAATGAGCGGTTCTTC.